Listed below are T cell receptor beta chains from one sample, sequenced in a study of post-analysis software for immune sequencing data. TCRdb called the PCR reads again in MiXCR, with one record for every CDR3 protein. The repertoire holds about 200,000 distinct CDR3 sequences, with approximately 29% as singletons. Sequencing was done on a sample of blood. The receptors originated from a girl between 2 and 17 years old with multiple sclerosis. The CDR3 runs from the conserved cysteine through the conserved F or W. Each record gives: V gene, D gene, CDR3 protein. A D gene is named only where the DNA matches it firmly.

TRBV14 | TRBD2 | CASSRKRGGLVEQFF
TRBV28 | - | CASSLNPGVAYEQYF
TRBV10-3 | TRBD2 | CAINSGGTGYNEQFF
TRBV20-1 | - | CSARDPQAGGNQPQHF
TRBV5-1 | TRBD2 | CASSLAPQGLAGDKQFF
TRBV6-1 | - | CASRRQTISTNEKLVF
TRBV6-1 | - | CASSTGNLPTGGETQYF
TRBV12-3/TRBV12-4 | TRBD1 | CASSFAGTAYEQYF
TRBV5-1 | TRBD2 | CASSSQKVAGSSCNEQFF
TRBV5-1 | TRBD1 | CASSSRDRGRYEQYF
TRBV18 | TRBD1 | CVSSPDRGTNIQYF
TRBV12-3/TRBV12-4 | - | CASSLAETYNEQFF
TRBV20-1 | TRBD2 | CSAVDLAGGQDTQYF
TRBV5-6 | TRBD1 | CASRIAGTGHGYTF
TRBV18 | - | CASSTRTLDTGELFF
TRBV7-9 | TRBD2 | CASSESGAGYEQYF
TRBV7-2 | - | CASLGGKNIQYF
TRBV5-1 | - | CATGLGTDTQYF